These T cell receptor beta chains were read from a single sample in a study of cytomegalovirus exposure and HLA in healthy donors. Using immunoSEQ multiplex PCR, the repertoire was profiled, and TCRdb retains in-frame clones only, with some absent. The repertoire has tens of thousands of clones, around 76% of them found once; the top ten carry 6.2%. The sequenced sample consisted of PBMCs. Receptors were obtained from a woman between 45 and 60 years old in good health and CMV-seropositive. Both conserved end residues are part of each CDR3. Each record gives: D gene, J gene, V gene, CDR3 protein. D genes are given only for firm matches.

>.|TRBJ1-4|TRBV28
CASSLLQGEEKLFF
>TRBD1|TRBJ1-1|TRBV29-1
CSSKTGGITEAFF
>.|TRBJ1-1|TRBV10-3
CAISGQDSAEAFF
>.|TRBJ1-1|TRBV11-3
CASSFGGKDTEAFF
>.|TRBJ2-3|TRBV5-8
CASSLVPSGRTKDTQYF
>TRBD1|TRBJ2-7|TRBV11-3
CASRYLQGRRPVTYEQYF
>TRBD2|TRBJ2-1|TRBV9
CASSVSSGINNEQFF
>TRBD2|TRBJ2-7|TRBV9
CASSVQGGRGIYEQYF
>.|TRBJ1-1|TRBV7-3
CASSLAGPNTEAFF
>TRBD1|TRBJ2-7|TRBV30
CAWSKPGQGVYEQYF
>TRBD1|TRBJ2-2|TRBV5-6
CASSFGTGAAGELFF
>.|TRBJ2-1|TRBV30
CAWSVQARYNEQFF
>.|TRBJ1-5|TRBV6-1
CASSDATPGIQPQHF
>.|TRBJ1-1|TRBV7-6
CASSPMGDTEAFF
>TRBD1|TRBJ1-1|TRBV2
CASSEWGRSGQGAIEAFF
>TRBD2|TRBJ2-7|TRBV5-4
CASSLGSGRASSYEQYF
>TRBD2|TRBJ2-2|TRBV5-4
CASSAGLAGGTGELFF
>.|TRBJ2-7|TRBV6-5
CASTPGEAYEQYF
>.|TRBJ1-1|TRBV7-3
CASSLTQGAEAFF
>.|TRBJ1-3|TRBV5-1
CASRHGSSGNTIYF
>.|TRBJ2-6|TRBV9
CASSVVSSGANVLTF
>TRBD2|TRBJ2-7|TRBV27
CASSLQREVDEQYF
>TRBD2|TRBJ2-1|TRBV7-9
CASSLARGYNEQFF
>TRBD2|TRBJ2-7|TRBV6-5
CASSRPLAGAYEQYF
>.|TRBJ1-2|TRBV4-1
CASSQAYIYGYTF
>.|TRBJ1-1|TRBV6-1
CASSVHKASMNTEAFF
>TRBD1|TRBJ2-3|TRBV30
CAWKAGDRGTDTQYF
>TRBD2|TRBJ2-7|TRBV6-5
CASSSLTSGPAYEQYF
>TRBD2|TRBJ2-5|TRBV2
CASKPSGRGQETQYF
>.|TRBJ1-1|TRBV4-1
CASSQGPGQPNTEAFF
>TRBD1|TRBJ1-5|TRBV30
CAWSVNRGQQPQHF
>TRBD2|TRBJ2-7|TRBV28
CASSAGLAGAVEQYF
>.|TRBJ1-3|TRBV30
CAWSGTAHSGNTIYF
>.|TRBJ2-5|TRBV25-1
CASSDKRETQYF
>.|TRBJ2-7|TRBV13
CASSPHRRLGVEQYF
>TRBD2|TRBJ2-5|TRBV19
CASSSRLAGGPGETQYF
>TRBD1|TRBJ2-1|TRBV25-1
CASRQTGPTNEQFF
>.|TRBJ2-2|TRBV7-2
CASSFRGTAGFANTGELFF
>.|TRBJ1-1|TRBV7-2
CASSQNREAFF
>.|TRBJ2-2|TRBV6-5
CASSYSGHTGELFF
>.|TRBJ2-1|TRBV28
CASSSSGWRGTYNEQFF
>TRBD1|TRBJ2-7|TRBV7-2
CASSLEGTGRYEQYF
>.|TRBJ1-5|TRBV4-1
CASSYGQKNQPQHF
>.|TRBJ2-7|TRBV27
CASRSRSGHPTYEQYF
>.|TRBJ1-1|TRBV2
CANGQGKNTEAFF
>.|TRBJ1-4|TRBV19
CASSPQGGSFEKLFF
>TRBD2|TRBJ2-5|TRBV5-6
CASSLGLAPQETQYF
>TRBD1|TRBJ1-2|TRBV27
CASSPRQGLYGYTF
>.|TRBJ2-7|TRBV6-1
CASSEAVGRVLNF
>.|TRBJ2-1|TRBV25-1
CASSAGVGEQFF
>.|TRBJ1-5|TRBV7-8
CASSLAGGAGNQPQHF
>TRBD2|TRBJ2-1|TRBV11-3
CASSFGGGGRTEQFF
>TRBD2|TRBJ2-3|TRBV5-1
CASSNVAGGPSDTQYF
>TRBD2|TRBJ2-7|TRBV6-6
CASTGLAGAYEQYF